These T cell receptor beta chains were read from a single sample in a study of cytomegalovirus exposure and HLA in healthy donors. Sequenced by immunoSEQ multiplex PCR; TCRdb stores in-frame clones only, minus some. Of 150,000 to 180,000 clones listed, more than 75% are singletons. The sequenced material came from PBMCs. The receptor set was obtained from a woman between 18 and 29 years old in good health and CMV-seronegative. Each CDR3 is given with its conserved first and last residue. D genes are given only for firm matches. The size entry is marked missing in some rows and otherwise reads once, few, many or a size class.

>TRBJ2-7|NA|TRBV28|TRBD2|13
TGTGCCAGCAGACCGGGACTAGCCTACGAGCAGTACTTC
CASRPGLAYEQYF
>TRBJ2-7|NA|TRBV7-6|TRBD2|16
TGTGCCAGCAGCTTACCCCCTAGCGGGGAACCCTACGAGCAGTACTTC
CASSLPPSGEPYEQYF
>TRBJ1-5|few|TRBV7-2|NA|13
TGTGCCAGCAGCTCTTATAGCAATCAGCCCCAGCATTTT
CASSSYSNQPQHF
>TRBJ2-7|NA|TRBV2|NA|13
TGTGCCAGCAGGCGGGCCTCCTCCTACGAGCAGTACTTC
CASRRASSYEQYF
>TRBJ2-2|once|TRBV9|NA|13
TGTGCCAGCAGCTATTATAACACCGGGGAGCTGTTTTTT
CASSYYNTGELFF
>TRBJ2-6|NA|TRBV4-3|NA|15
TGCGCCAGCAGCCGCGGACAGTCTGGGGCCAACGTCCTGACTTTC
CASSRGQSGANVLTF
>TRBJ2-2|NA|TRBV28|TRBD1|15
TGTGCCAGCAGTTTCGAACAGGGGCCTGACGGGGAGCTGTTTTTT
CASSFEQGPDGELFF
>TRBJ1-1|NA|TRBV19|TRBD1|16
TGTGCCAGTAGTTCGAGCGGACAGGGCCCGAACACTGAAGCTTTCTTT
CASSSSGQGPNTEAFF
>TRBJ2-5|NA|TRBV11-3|NA|12
TGTGCCAGCAGCCTCCGGGAAGAGGCCCAGTACTTC
CASSLREEAQYF
>TRBJ1-2|NA|TRBV11-2|NA|13
TGTGCCAGCAGCTTAAACGTCTGGAGTGGCTACACCTTC
CASSLNVWSGYTF
>TRBJ1-4|NA|TRBV2|TRBD1|16
TGTGCCAGCAGTCCAATTATACCGGGACAGGGTGGAAAACTGTTTTTT
CASSPIIPGQGGKLFF
>TRBJ2-5|NA|TRBV7-9|TRBD1|14
TGTGCCAGCAGCGTCACAGGGGGCGGAGAGACCCAGTACTTC
CASSVTGGGETQYF
>TRBJ2-3|once|TRBV5-4|NA|17
TGTGCCAGCAGCTTGAAACGAGGGCCTGAGATTACAGATACGCAGTATTTT
CASSLKRGPEITDTQYF
>TRBJ2-1|once|TRBV5-1|TRBD2|15
TGCGCCAGCAGCGCGGGACTAGCGGGCAGCAATGAGCAGTTCTTC
CASSAGLAGSNEQFF
>TRBJ2-5|once|TRBV25-1|NA|13
TGTGCCAGCAGCCTTTCTACCGAAGAGACCCAGTACTTC
CASSLSTEETQYF
>TRBJ1-4|NA|TRBV7-2|NA|17
TGTGCCAGCAGCTTAGTTGGGCCAGCTGCAACTAATGAAAAACTGTTTTTT
CASSLVGPAATNEKLFF
>TRBJ2-2|NA|TRBV10-2|NA|15
TGCGCCAGCAGTGAGTCGTCTGGGGCCGCCGGGGAGCTGTTTTTT
CASSESSGAAGELFF
>TRBJ1-5|once|TRBV18|TRBD1|13
TGTGCCAGCTCACCAACAGGGGATCAGCCCCAGCATTTT
CASSPTGDQPQHF
>TRBJ2-1|NA|TRBV15|TRBD1|16
TGTGCCACCAGCAGAATCGACAGGGGAGGATACAATGAGCAGTTCTTC
CATSRIDRGGYNEQFF
>TRBJ1-5|NA|TRBV6-5|NA|13
TGTGCCAGCAGTATAGGGGATTTTCAGCCCCAGCATTTT
CASSIGDFQPQHF
>TRBJ1-2|NA|TRBV25-1|NA|13
TGTGCCAGCAGTCGTTTTACTTACTATGGCTACACCTTC
CASSRFTYYGYTF
>TRBJ2-5|NA|TRBV11-2|TRBD1|16
TGTGCCAGCAGCTTAGATCTGGGACAGTACCAAGAGACCCAGTACTTC
CASSLDLGQYQETQYF
>TRBJ2-7|NA|TRBV11-3|NA|15
TGTGCCAGCAGCTTAGGGGACTCTTCCTCCTACGAGCAGTACTTC
CASSLGDSSSYEQYF
>TRBJ1-6|NA|TRBV27|NA|17
TGTGCCAGCAGTTCCCCTCGGGAAGGGGGAGGGAATTCACCCCTCCACTTT
CASSSPREGGGNSPLHF
>TRBJ2-5|NA|TRBV5-6|TRBD2|15
TGTGCCAGCAGCTTGGACGGCAGGGAGGGGGAGACCCAGTACTTC
CASSLDGREGETQYF
>TRBJ1-2|NA|TRBV6-5|NA|14
TGTGCCAGCAGCCCGACAGCTGCTAACTATGGCTACACCTTC
CASSPTAANYGYTF
>TRBJ2-7|NA|TRBV2|NA|14
TGTGCCAGCAGTGCAACAAATTGGGCCTACGAGCAGTACTTC
CASSATNWAYEQYF
>TRBJ1-1|once|TRBV28|NA|13
TGTGCCAGCAGTTTTCGACTTAACGCTGAAGCTTTCTTT
CASSFRLNAEAFF
>TRBJ1-3|NA|TRBV5-1|NA|13
TGCGCCAGCAGCGAGAGCTCTGGAAACACCATATATTTT
CASSESSGNTIYF
>TRBJ2-7|NA|TRBV11-2|NA|13
TGTGCCAGCAGCTTAGAACCGCGCTACGAGCAGTACTTC
CASSLEPRYEQYF
>TRBJ1-4|NA|TRBV10-3|NA|14
TGTGCCAGCAAAAACAGGCAAACTAATGAAAAACTGTTTTTT
CASKNRQTNEKLFF
>TRBJ2-3|NA|TRBV9|TRBD1|14
TGTGCCAGCAGCCGGGACAGAGGGGCAGATACGCAGTATTTT
CASSRDRGADTQYF
>TRBJ1-4|once|TRBV2|TRBD1|15
TGTGCCAGCAGGTTGCCGGGACAGTCCAATGAAAAACTGTTTTTT
CASRLPGQSNEKLFF
>TRBJ2-1|NA|TRBV7-2|NA|15
TGTGCCAGCAGCCAGAGCGGGCCCCCCTACAATGAGCAGTTCTTC
CASSQSGPPYNEQFF
>TRBJ2-3|once|TRBV4-2|NA|14
TGTGCCAGCAGCCAACCACGGGAAAGTGATACGCAGTATTTT
CASSQPRESDTQYF
>TRBJ2-7|NA|TRBV5-1|TRBD2|15
TGCGCCAGCAGCTTGGTGGCTAGCGGGGCCTACGAGCAGTACTTC
CASSLVASGAYEQYF
>TRBJ2-3|NA|TRBV21-1|NA|18
TGTGCCAGCAGCACTTATTTGACTAGCGGGGTGAGCACAGATACGCAGTATTTT
CASSTYLTSGVSTDTQYF
>TRBJ2-2|NA|TRBV5-1|TRBD1|13
TGCGCCAGCAGCGACAGGGTAACCGGGGAGCTGTTTTTT
CASSDRVTGELFF
>TRBJ1-2|NA|TRBV28|NA|11
TGTGCCAGCAGTCGGTTTTATGGCTACACCTTC
CASSRFYGYTF
>TRBJ1-6|NA|TRBV6-6|NA|13
TGTGCCAGCTCGGGGGGGGACCTTTCACCCCTCCACTTT
CASSGGDLSPLHF
>TRBJ1-1|NA|TRBV10-3|TRBD1|14
TGTGCCATCAGCCGGACAGGGGGAGACACTGAAGCTTTCTTT
CAISRTGGDTEAFF
>TRBJ2-7|NA|TRBV10-3|TRBD2|14
TGTGCCATCAGTGAGTCGAGCGGGGGCTACGAGCAGTACTTC
CAISESSGGYEQYF
>TRBJ1-2|NA|TRBV6-5|NA|14
TGTGCCAGCACCCGGGGGGGTCCGCGGTATGGCTACACCTTC
CASTRGGPRYGYTF
>TRBJ1-2|NA|TRBV11-1|TRBD1|14
TGTGCCAGCAGCATACAGGGGGCGGATCATGGCTACACCTTC
CASSIQGADHGYTF
>TRBJ1-2|once|TRBV4-1|NA|12
TGCGCCAGCAGCGGCCGTGAGCGTGGCTACACCTTC
CASSGRERGYTF
>TRBJ1-5|NA|TRBV5-4|NA|15
TGTGCCAGCAGCTTGGCCGACAGGCCCGGGCAGCCCCAGCATTTT
CASSLADRPGQPQHF
>TRBJ2-7|NA|TRBV7-2|TRBD2|14
TGTGCCAGCAGCTTTCTAGCGGGAGCGAGGGAGCAGTACTTC
CASSFLAGAREQYF
>TRBJ2-3|NA|TRBV5-1|NA|16
TGCGCCAGCAGCCCTAATGCGGGGAATGGTGCAGATACGCAGTATTTT
CASSPNAGNGADTQYF
>TRBJ1-2|NA|TRBV7-9|NA|15
TGTGCCAGCAGCCCTGCCGGGGGGGCTAACTATGGCTACACCTTC
CASSPAGGANYGYTF
>TRBJ2-3|NA|TRBV15|NA|17
TGTGCCACCAGCAGAGATTACCAGGCCTCTAGCACAGATACGCAGTATTTT
CATSRDYQASSTDTQYF
>TRBJ2-1|NA|TRBV18|NA|12
TGTGCCAGCTCACCTGGCAACAATGAGCAGTTCTTC
CASSPGNNEQFF
>TRBJ2-1|NA|TRBV4-1|NA|15
TGCGCCAGCAGCCAAGGACAGGTCCTGGCGATTGAGCAGTTCTTC
CASSQGQVLAIEQFF
>TRBJ2-2|NA|TRBV6-6|NA|16
TGTGCCAGCAGTTTTCGGACAGAACCGCCGGCCGGGGAGCTGTTTTTT
CASSFRTEPPAGELFF
>TRBJ2-7|NA|TRBV27|TRBD2|15
TGTGCCAGCAGTCACCCGACTAGCGCGTCCTACGAGCAGTACTTC
CASSHPTSASYEQYF
>TRBJ2-7|NA|TRBV5-4|TRBD1|15
TGTGCCAGCAGCCAAATCGGACAGGGAGTAGGCGAGCAGTACTTC
CASSQIGQGVGEQYF
>TRBJ2-7|few|TRBV6-4|TRBD1|16
TGTGCCAGCAGTCCCGGGACAGGGGTCGGCTCCTACGAGCAGTACTTC
CASSPGTGVGSYEQYF
>TRBJ2-6|NA|TRBV29-1|NA|16
TGCAGCGTTGATTATCTAGGGGCCTCTGGGGCCAACGTCCTGACTTTC
CSVDYLGASGANVLTF
>TRBJ1-2|NA|TRBV27|NA|13
TGTGCCAGCAGTTGGGGACATAACTATGGCTACACCTTC
CASSWGHNYGYTF
>TRBJ2-7|once|TRBV28|TRBD2|15
TGTGCCAGCACCGAAACTAGCGGGGGGAGGAGGGAGCAGTACTTC
CASTETSGGRREQYF
>TRBJ2-2|few|TRBV28|NA|15
TGTGCCAGCAGTTTCTTAATCGGGGACACCGGGGAGCTGTTTTTT
CASSFLIGDTGELFF